The 19 T cell receptor beta chains reported below all come from one sample, sequenced in a study of sequential checkpoint blockade in melanoma. Treatment here: randomized to nivolumab then ipilimumab (arm A) or the reverse (arm B). Produced via immunoSEQ multiplex PCR; TCRdb's table is partial and in-frame only. The sample has about 8,400 clones, about 88% seen once. The material was CD8+ T cells sorted from blood (inferred from file names), obtained from a patient given nivolumab and ipilimumab in sequence. All receptors derive from a human donor with melanoma.

This rearrangement joins TRBV27 to TRBJ1-2; 8 bases are shared with TRBD1. From germline, CDR1 is MNHEY and CDR2 SMNVEV (reference sequence). CDR3 length: 17 amino acids. The V segment lost 2 bases and the J segment 5 bases; nucleotides outside the gene matches: 13. The CDR3 nucleotides read TGTGCCAGCAGTTTAATTTCGGACAGGGTATTGGCGTATGGCTACACCTTC. Protein: CASSLISDRVLAYGYTF.

The chain employs TRBV7-2 and TRBJ2-7; 14 nucleotides line up with TRBD2. V lost 5 bases and J lost 2; bases outside the gene matches: 14. There are 19 residues in the CDR3. Germline values: CDR1 SGHTA, CDR2 FQGNSA. The CDR3 reads CASSPGPLRLAGGPYEQYF. In DNA, the CDR3 is TGTGCCAGCAGCCCGGGACCCCTAAGACTAGCGGGAGGGCCCTACGAGCAGTACTTC. Using reference TRBV7-2 and TRBJ2-7 for the parts outside the CDR3, the full variable domain is GAGVSQSPSNKVTEKGKDVELRCDPISGHTALYWYRQSLGQGLEFLIYFQGNSAPDKSGLPSDRFSAERTGGSVSTLTIQRTQQEDSAVYLCASSPGPLRLAGGPYEQYFGPGTRLTVT.

This clone appeared a few times. The chain has TRBV27 and TRBJ1-5; possibly TRBD1 for D (5 bases). The CDR3 covers 13 residues. V lost 4 bases to trimming and J lost 7 bases, with 11 bases between them. Germline CDR1 reads MNHEY; CDR2 reads SMNVEV (reference sequence). The DNA for the CDR3 is TGTGCCAGCAGTTGGGGGGAGGCCCAGCCCCAGCATTTT. Translation gives CASSWGEAQPQHF.

V usage is TRBV19 and J usage is TRBJ1-5, with 7 positions matching TRBD1. This CDR3 is built from 15 residues. Trimming at V came to 1 base and at J to 5 bases, leaving 5 bases not matched to a gene. The germline gives CDR1 LNHDA, CDR2 SQIVND (reference sequence). The CDR3 DNA reads as TGTGCCAGTAGTATAGCGTCCAGGGGGTATCAGCCCCAGCATTTT. It translates to CASSIASRGYQPQHF. Full variable domain (missing parts from reference TRBV19 and TRBJ1-5): DGGITQSPKYLFRKEGQNVTLSCEQNLNHDAMYWYRQDPGQGLRLIYYSQIVNDFQKGDIAEGYSVSREKKESFPLTVTSAQKNPTAFYLCASSIASRGYQPQHFGDGTRLSIL.

This clone was seen more than once but under ten times. CDR3 in amino acids: CATSPLVGYVYEQYV. The CDR3 DNA reads as TGTGCCACCAGCCCCCTCGTCGGGTATGTCTACGAGCAGTACGTC. The chain recombines TRBV15 with TRBJ2-7; D not certain. CDR3 length equals 15 residues. CDR1 LNHNV and CDR2 YYDKDF come from the germline V gene (reference sequence). Trimming took off 5 bases at V and 3 bases at J, with 17 bases between the two ends.

The rearrangement links TRBV2 to TRBJ2-7, with D possibly matching TRBD2 (6 bases). This CDR3 has 13 amino acids. V lost 10 bases to trimming and J lost 4 bases, with 17 bases between them. Germline V CDR1 and CDR2: SNHLY, FYNNEI. In DNA form, the CDR3 reads TGTGCCACCAGCTTCGGGAGTTTGTACGAGCAGTACGTC. Protein product: CATSFGSLYEQYV.

The V and J genes are TRBV5-6 and TRBJ2-7, with D hard to call. The germline CDR1 and CDR2 sequences are SGHDT and YYEEEE. This CDR3 is 14 amino acids long. Trimming shortened V by 0 bases and J by 1 base, and 8 bases separated the two germline ends. The CDR3 coding sequence is TGTGCCAGCAGCTTGGCTGACTCGTCCTACGAGCAGTACGTC. Translation gives CASSLADSSYEQYV.

This chain links TRBV5-6 with TRBJ2-6; a possible D gene is TRBD2 (5 bases). The V and J ends lost 0 bases and 5 bases respectively, with 9 bases between them. Germline lookup yields CDR1 SGHDT and CDR2 YYEEEE. The CDR3 covers 15 residues. The CDR3, as DNA: TGTGCCAGCAGCTTGGGGCAGCGGCGGGCCAACGTCCTGACTTTC. This translates into CASSLGQRRANVLTF.

The chain uses TRBV27 and TRBJ2-7, with TRBD1 as a possible D gene (6 bases). Germline assignment: CDR1 MNHEY and CDR2 SMNVEV (reference sequence). The CDR3 runs to 16 residues. The V end lost 0 bases, the J end lost 4 bases, and 16 bases lay between the germline ends. CDR3 bases: TGTGCCAGCAGTTTATCCCCCACAGGGTTTCCTTACGAGCAGTACTTC. Translating it yields CASSLSPTGFPYEQYF.

This rearrangement joins TRBV18 to TRBJ1-1; D is unresolved. Germline values: CDR1 KGHSH, CDR2 LQKENI. V lost 6 bases and J 5 bases, leaving 7 bases between the germline ends. The CDR3 is 11 residues long. The CDR3 DNA sequence: TGTGCCAGCTCGTGGACTACTGAAGCTTTCTTT. Its protein is CASSWTTEAFF.

V usage is TRBV6-1 and J usage is TRBJ1-2; 8 bases are shared with TRBD1. V shed 2 bases, J shed 7 bases, and the junction held 9 bases outside the gene matches. Germline V gives CDR1 MNHNS, CDR2 SASEGT. The length of the CDR3 is 15 residues. CDR3 nucleotides: TGTGCCAGCAGTGAACCCGAGGCAGGGGGCTTTGGCTACACCTTC. It codes for CASSEPEAGGFGYTF.

The rearrangement links TRBV27 to TRBJ1-1; D is undetermined. V shed 7 bases and J shed 0 bases, with 6 bases lying between them. The CDR3 has 12 amino acids. Germline CDR1 and CDR2: MNHEY and SMNVEV (reference sequence). The CDR3 here is CASIALNTEAFF. The CDR3 bases are TGTGCCAGCATCGCGTTGAACACTGAAGCTTTCTTT.

V usage is TRBV9 and J usage is TRBJ2-7; D gene uncertain. Deletions cut 0 bases from V and 1 base from J, with 8 bases between. The CDR3 has 14 amino acids. CDR1 SGDLS and CDR2 YYNGEE come from the germline V gene. CDR3 residues: CASSVGGSSYEQYF. The CDR3 coding sequence is TGTGCCAGCAGCGTAGGTGGCAGTTCCTACGAGCAGTACTTC. Full variable domain (missing parts from reference TRBV9 and TRBJ2-7): DSGVTQTPKHLITATGQRVTLRCSPRSGDLSVYWYQQSLDQGLQFLIQYYNGEERAKGNILERFSAQQFPDLHSELNLSSLELGDSALYFCASSVGGSSYEQYFGPGTRLTVT.

CDR3 DNA: TGTGCCATCAGTGACGCTCTCAGGGGGTTGGAGGAGCAGTACTTC. Translated, it gives CAISDALRGLEEQYF. This rearrangement joins TRBV10-3 to TRBJ2-7; TRBD1 matches at 7 bases. Per the germline V gene, CDR1 is ENHRY and CDR2 is SYGVKD. Losses at the gene ends were 3 bases for V and 7 bases for J; bases not matched to a gene: 12. CDR3 length: 15 residues.

V is TRBV7-9 and J is TRBJ1-2, with a possible D match to TRBD1 (5 bases). Between the trimmed V and J ends, which lost 5 bases and 6 bases, there was a span of 16 bases. The CDR3 extends over 14 amino acids. Germline V gene sequence: CDR1 SEHNR, CDR2 FQNEAQ (reference sequence). CDR3 bases: TGTGCCAGCAGCCCCCCGGGACTCCCGAATGGCTACACCTTC. Amino acids: CASSPPGLPNGYTF.

This sequence joins TRBV5-6 and TRBJ1-1; no firm D call. The CDR3 runs 15 residues. Germline V gene lookup returns CDR1 SGHDT and CDR2 YYEEEE. Trimming took 0 bases from V and 0 from J, leaving 9 bases between them. DNA for the CDR3: TGTGCCAGCAGCTTGGTTCGCGCTATGAACACTGAAGCTTTCTTT. Its translation: CASSLVRAMNTEAFF.

V and J are TRBV11-2 and TRBJ1-1; the D gene is possibly TRBD1 (5 bases). Germline values: CDR1 SGHAT, CDR2 FQNNGV. The V end lost 3 bases, the J end lost 0 bases, and 14 bases lay between the germline ends. CDR3 length: 16 amino acids. The CDR3 DNA reads as TGTGCCAGCAGCTTTGGCGGGACCTTCATGAACACTGAAGCTTTCTTT. Its protein is CASSFGGTFMNTEAFF.

The chain uses TRBV9 and TRBJ2-7, with a weak D call TRBD2 (5 bases). Per germline, CDR1 SGDLS and CDR2 YYNGEE. This CDR3 is 13 amino acids long. V was shortened by 0 bases and J by 6 bases, with 10 bases between the two germline ends. The CDR3 DNA sequence: TGTGCCAGCAGCGTAGGTCGGGGTAGCGAGCAGTACTTC. It yields the protein CASSVGRGSEQYF.

The chain uses TRBV19 and TRBJ2-7; D is possibly TRBD1 (6 bases). Per the germline V gene, CDR1 is LNHDA and CDR2 is SQIVND (reference sequence). The CDR3 totals 13 residues. Trimming took off 1 base at V and 3 bases at J, with 7 bases between the two ends. CDR3 loop: CASSIGGGYEQYV. CDR3 sequence (DNA): TGTGCCAGTAGTATAGGAGGGGGCTACGAGCAGTACGTC.